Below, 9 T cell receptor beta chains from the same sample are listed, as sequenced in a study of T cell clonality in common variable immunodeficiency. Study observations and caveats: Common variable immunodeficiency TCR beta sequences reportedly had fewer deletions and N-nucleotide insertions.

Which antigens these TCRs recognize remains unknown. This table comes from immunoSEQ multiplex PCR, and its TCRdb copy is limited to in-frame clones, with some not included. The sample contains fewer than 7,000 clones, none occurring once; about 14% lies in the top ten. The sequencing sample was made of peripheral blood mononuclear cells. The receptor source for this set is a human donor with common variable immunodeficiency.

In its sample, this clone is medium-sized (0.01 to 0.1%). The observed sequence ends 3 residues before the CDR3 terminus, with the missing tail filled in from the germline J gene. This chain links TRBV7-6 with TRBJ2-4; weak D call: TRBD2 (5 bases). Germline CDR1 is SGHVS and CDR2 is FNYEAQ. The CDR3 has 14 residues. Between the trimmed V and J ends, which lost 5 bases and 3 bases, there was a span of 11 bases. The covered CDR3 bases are TGTGCCAGCAGCCTGCGGGTTGACAAAAACATT. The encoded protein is CASSLRVDKNI. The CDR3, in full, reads CASSLRVDKNIQYF.

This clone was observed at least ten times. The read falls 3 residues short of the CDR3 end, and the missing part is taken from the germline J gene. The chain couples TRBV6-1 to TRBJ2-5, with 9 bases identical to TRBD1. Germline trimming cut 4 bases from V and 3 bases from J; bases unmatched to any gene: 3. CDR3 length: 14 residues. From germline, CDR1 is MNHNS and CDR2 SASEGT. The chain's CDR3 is CASSARTGEETQYF. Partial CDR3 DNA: TGTGCCAGCAGTGCCCGGACAGGGGAAGAGACC.

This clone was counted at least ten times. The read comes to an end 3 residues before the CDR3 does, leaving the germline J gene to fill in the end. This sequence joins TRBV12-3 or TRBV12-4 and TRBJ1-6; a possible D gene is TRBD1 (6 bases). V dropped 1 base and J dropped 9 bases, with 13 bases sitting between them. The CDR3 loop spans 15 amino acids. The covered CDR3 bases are TGTGCCAGCAGTTTAGTTGTCAGGGGAGGTTCACCC. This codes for CASSLVVRGGSP. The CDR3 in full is CASSLVVRGGSPLHF.

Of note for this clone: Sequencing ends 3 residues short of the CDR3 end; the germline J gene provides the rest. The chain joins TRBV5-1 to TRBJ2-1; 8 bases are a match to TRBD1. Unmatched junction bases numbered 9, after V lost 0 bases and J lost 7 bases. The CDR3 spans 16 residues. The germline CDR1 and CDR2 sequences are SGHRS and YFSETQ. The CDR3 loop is CASSLEGRGLGNEQFF. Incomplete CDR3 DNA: TGCGCCAGCAGCTTGGAAGGCAGGGGGCTGGGGAATGAG. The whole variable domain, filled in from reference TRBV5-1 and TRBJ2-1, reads KAGVTQTPRYLIKTRGQQVTLSCSPISGHRSVSWYQQTPGQGLQFLFEYFSETQRNKGNFPGRFSGRQFSNSRSEMNVSTLELGDSALYLCASSLEGRGLGNEQFFGPGTRLTVL.

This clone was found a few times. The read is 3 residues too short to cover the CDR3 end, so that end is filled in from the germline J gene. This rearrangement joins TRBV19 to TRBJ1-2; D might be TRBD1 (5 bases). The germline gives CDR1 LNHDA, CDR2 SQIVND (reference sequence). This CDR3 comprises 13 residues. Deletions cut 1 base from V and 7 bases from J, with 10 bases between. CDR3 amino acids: CASSIVRGFGYTF. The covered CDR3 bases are TGTGCCAGTAGTATAGTCCGGGGGTTTGGC.

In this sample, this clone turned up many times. The CDR3 DNA, read in part, is TGTGCCACCGGAGGGGCGCAGATCTATGGC. It specifies CATGGAQIYG. In full, the CDR3 reads CATGGAQIYGYTF. The chain has TRBV2 and TRBJ1-2, with D perhaps TRBD1 (5 bases). The read ends 3 residues shy of where the CDR3 ends; the end is completed using the germline J gene. Germline loops: CDR1 SNHLY, CDR2 FYNNEI. This CDR3 is built from 13 residues. V was pared by 10 bases and J by 4 bases, with 16 bases between.

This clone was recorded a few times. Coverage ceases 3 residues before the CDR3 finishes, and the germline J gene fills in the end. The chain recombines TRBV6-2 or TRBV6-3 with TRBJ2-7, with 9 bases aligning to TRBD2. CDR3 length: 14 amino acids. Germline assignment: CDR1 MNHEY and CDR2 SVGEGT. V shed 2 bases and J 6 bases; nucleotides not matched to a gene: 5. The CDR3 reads CASSYGTSKGEQYF. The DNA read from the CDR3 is TGTGCCAGCAGTTACGGGACTAGCAAGGGCGAG.

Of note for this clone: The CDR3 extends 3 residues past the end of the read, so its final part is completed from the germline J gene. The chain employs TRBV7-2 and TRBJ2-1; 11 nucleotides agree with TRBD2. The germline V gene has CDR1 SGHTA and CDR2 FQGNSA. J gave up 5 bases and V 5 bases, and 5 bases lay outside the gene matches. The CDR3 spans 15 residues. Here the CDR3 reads CASSVTSGSHNEQFF. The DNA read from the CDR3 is TGTGCCAGCAGCGTCACTAGCGGGAGCCACAATGAG.

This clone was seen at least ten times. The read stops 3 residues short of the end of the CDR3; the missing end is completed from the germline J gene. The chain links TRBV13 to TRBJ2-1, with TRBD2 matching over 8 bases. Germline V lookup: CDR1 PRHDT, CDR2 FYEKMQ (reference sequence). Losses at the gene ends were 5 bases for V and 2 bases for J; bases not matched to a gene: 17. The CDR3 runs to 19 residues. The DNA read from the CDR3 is TGTGCCAGCAGCCCTCGGGGAAAGCGGGAGACCTCTGCCTACAATGAG. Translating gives CASSPRGKRETSAYNE. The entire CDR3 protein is CASSPRGKRETSAYNEQFF.